This passage covers 18 T cell receptor beta chains from one sample sequenced in a study of T-cell memory formation after mild COVID-19. TCRdb reprocessed the 5' RACE reads with MiXCR, giving one entry per CDR3 protein. Altogether 500,000 to 650,000 distinct CDR3 sequences are present, 20% to 25% being singletons, with the ten largest covering approximately 8%. Material for sequencing was PBMCs or a T cell subset sorted from them (not recorded which). The receptors come from an adult woman who had mild COVID-19 (a few samples of this study predate the infection). Cell type and time point are not known.

This chain joins TRBV20-1 and TRBJ1-2; 8 nucleotides align to TRBD1. CDR1 is DFQATT and CDR2 is SNEGSKA in the germline V gene (reference sequence). V lost 0 bases to trimming and J lost 2 bases; unmatched junction nucleotides: 5. This CDR3 is built from 15 residues. The CDR3 DNA follows: TGCAGTGCTAGAGACCCGGGACAGGAAAACTATGGCTACACCTTC. This codes for CSARDPGQENYGYTF.

This clonotype was counted a few times. The chain is built from TRBV7-2 and TRBJ1-6, with no clear D. Germline-derived CDR1 and CDR2 are SGHTA and FQGNSA. V shed 4 bases and J shed 8 bases, with 3 bases lying between them. CDR3 length: 11 residues. The CDR3 spells CASSSDSPLHF. The CDR3 DNA reads as TGTGCCAGCAGCTCCGATTCACCCCTCCACTTT.

The V gene is TRBV4-1, the J gene TRBJ2-3, with 7 bases that match TRBD2. V shed 2 bases and J 2 bases; nucleotides not matched to a gene: 7. Germline V gene lookup returns CDR1 MGHRA and CDR2 YSYEKL. The CDR3 contains 16 residues. The CDR3 here is CASSQLSGAITDTQYF. The CDR3 nucleotides are TGCGCCAGCAGCCAATTAAGCGGGGCGATCACAGATACGCAGTATTTT.

This clonotype has a handful of counts. The chain links TRBV5-1 to TRBJ2-7; 7 positions match TRBD1. V lost 3 bases, J lost 7 bases, and 4 bases stayed unmatched. CDR1 and CDR2 (germline): SGHRS, YFSETQ. This CDR3 contains 12 residues. For the CDR3, the DNA is TGCGCCAGCAGCTCGGGACAGCTTGAGCAGTACTTC. Translated, it gives CASSSGQLEQYF.

The gene calls are TRBV3-1 and TRBJ2-3; possible D gene TRBD1, 6 bases. V lost 6 bases and J lost 0, with 16 bases in between. The CDR3 is made up of 16 amino acids. Germline assignment: CDR1 LGHDT and CDR2 YNNKEL (reference sequence). CDR3 DNA sequence: TGTGCCAGCAGTCGTCAGGGGCCGCTAAGCACAGATACGCAGTATTTT. It codes for CASSRQGPLSTDTQYF.

The CDR3 region has the DNA TGCGCCAGCAGCGTTAGCGGGGGGGCTTCTGCGCAGTATTTT. As protein: CASSVSGGASAQYF. This chain links TRBV5-1 with TRBJ2-3, with 11 positions matching TRBD2. V dropped 4 bases and J dropped 10; count of bases not matched to a gene: 8. CDR1 is SGHRS, CDR2 YFSETQ, per germline. The CDR3 loop spans 14 amino acids. Drawing the rest from reference TRBV5-1 and TRBJ2-3, the complete variable domain is KAGVTQTPRYLIKTRGQQVTLSCSPISGHRSVSWYQQTPGQGLQFLFEYFSETQRNKGNFPGRFSGRQFSNSRSEMNVSTLELGDSALYLCASSVSGGASAQYFGPGTRLTVL.

The chain has TRBV6-5 and TRBJ2-7; TRBD2 matches at 7 bases. Looked up from germline, CDR1 is MNHEY and CDR2 is SVGAGI. The CDR3 has 16 amino acids. The ends lost 6 bases at V and 4 bases at J; junction bases unmatched: 15. The CDR3 coding sequence is TGTGCCAGCAGGCGAAGCGGGACCTCCCCCTCTTACGAGCAGTACTTC. This gives the protein CASRRSGTSPSYEQYF.

The chain is built from TRBV9 and TRBJ2-1, with 8 positions matching TRBD1. The CDR3 covers 16 residues. CDR1 and CDR2 (germline): SGDLS, YYNGEE. Trimming cost V 4 bases and J 4 bases; bases outside gene matches: 10. The CDR3 coding sequence is TGTGCCAGCAGCTCCCCGGCGACAGGGGTATACAATGAGCAGTTCTTC. Protein sequence: CASSSPATGVYNEQFF.

This clonotype was counted only a few times. Here the CDR3 reads CASSLGGGRARDTQYF. DNA of the CDR3: TGTGCCAGCAGCTTAGGTGGCGGGAGGGCCAGAGATACGCAGTATTTT. The rearrangement uses TRBV7-2 and TRBJ2-3; 9 bases fit TRBD2. The germline gives CDR1 SGHTA, CDR2 FQGNSA. V dropped 1 base and J dropped 5; count of bases not matched to a gene: 7. The CDR3 has 16 amino acids.

This chain links TRBV4-1 with TRBJ1-1, with no clear D. CDR1 MGHRA and CDR2 YSYEKL come from the germline V gene. CDR3 size: 13 residues. Trimming took 0 bases from V and 10 from J, leaving 12 bases between them. This chain's CDR3 is CASSQDGPDGAFF. As DNA, the CDR3 is TGCGCCAGCAGCCAAGACGGTCCCGACGGAGCTTTCTTT.

This chain links TRBV15 with TRBJ2-3, with 7 bases lining up with TRBD2. Germline trimming cut 3 bases from V and 8 bases from J; bases unmatched to any gene: 2. This CDR3 spans 12 amino acids. CDR1 is LNHNV and CDR2 is YYDKDF in the germline V gene (reference sequence). CDR3 residues: CATSRIAGTQYF. In DNA form, the CDR3 reads TGTGCCACCAGCAGGATAGCGGGTACGCAGTATTTT.

The chain combines TRBV6-1 with TRBJ2-1, with 8 bases fitting TRBD1. CDR1 and CDR2 (germline): MNHNS, SASEGT. The junction had 3 bases not matched to a gene; V was cut back by 3 bases and J by 8 bases. The CDR3 covers 13 residues. In DNA, the CDR3 is TGTGCCAGCAGTGAGGGACAGGCCCATGAGCAGTTCTTC. Amino acids: CASSEGQAHEQFF.

The chain employs TRBV11-2 and TRBJ2-3; D is perhaps TRBD1 or TRBD2 (6 bases each). Between the trimmed V and J ends, which lost 5 bases and 4 bases, there was a span of 13 bases. The CDR3 is 14 amino acids. Germline CDR1 is SGHAT and CDR2 is FQNNGV. CDR3 sequence: CASSQAGGSDTQYF. As DNA, the CDR3 is TGTGCCAGCAGCCAGGCCGGGGGCTCAGATACGCAGTATTTT.

This rearrangement joins TRBV30 to TRBJ1-1; no definite D call. V dropped 0 bases and J dropped 4 bases, with 3 bases sitting between them. The CDR3 is 11 residues long. Per the germline V gene, CDR1 is GTSNPN and CDR2 is SVGIG (reference sequence). CDR3 sequence: CAWSVFTEAFF. As DNA, the CDR3 is TGTGCCTGGAGTGTATTCACTGAAGCTTTCTTT.

The chain has TRBV28 and TRBJ2-7; possible D gene TRBD2, 6 bases. Trimming took 3 bases from V and 5 from J, leaving 14 bases between them. Germline V gene lookup returns CDR1 MDHEN and CDR2 SYDVKM. The length of the CDR3 is 14 residues. Here the CDR3 DNA reads TGTGCCAGCAGTTTCGTGGGAGGTCGCCACGAGCAGTACTTC. The encoded protein is CASSFVGGRHEQYF.

This chain joins TRBV24-1 and TRBJ2-5; D may match TRBD1 or TRBD2 (5 bases each). V was clipped by 3 bases and J by 0 bases, with 13 bases between them. The CDR3 has 16 amino acids. Germline loops: CDR1 KGHDR, CDR2 SFDVKD. CDR3 in amino acids: CATSDLQEEDQETQYF. CDR3 bases: TGTGCCACCAGTGATCTACAGGAGGAGGACCAAGAGACCCAGTACTTC.

This clonotype has just a few counts. V usage is TRBV10-3 and J usage is TRBJ1-1; D unresolved. Germline V gene sequence: CDR1 ENHRY, CDR2 SYGVKD. The CDR3 extends over 13 amino acids. Trimming left V 4 bases short and J 0 bases short, with 6 bases between. The CDR3 region has the DNA TGTGCCATCAGTGTAGAGATGAACACTGAAGCTTTCTTT. As protein: CAISVEMNTEAFF.

The chain is built from TRBV6-2 or TRBV6-3 and TRBJ2-2, with 10 bases aligning to TRBD2. V dropped 0 bases and J dropped 0; count of bases not matched to a gene: 1. The CDR3 consists of 17 residues. Germline assignment: CDR1 MNHEY and CDR2 SVGEGT. In DNA, the CDR3 is TGTGCCAGCAGTTACTCGACTAGCGGGTCGAACACCGGGGAGCTGTTTTTT. Its protein product is CASSYSTSGSNTGELFF.